The T cell receptor beta chain under discussion was sequenced for a study of molecular identifiers for immune sequencing clone quantification (dated by TCRdb to the late 2010s). Context from the whole study: For a replicate experiment, RNA from roughly 18,000 or 92,000 naive CD8 T cells was divided into five aliquots, and four of the five aliquots were sequenced. This methods study used CD8 T cells to benchmark TCR RNA copy counting and molecular-identifier clustering-based TCR repertoire sequencing (MIDCIRS).

V is cut by 2 bases and J by 7 bases, and the space between the germline ends is 11 bases. There are 14 amino acids in the CDR3, from cysteine to phenylalanine inclusive. The read is trimmed to its CDR3 DNA, 42 bases read in frame from base 1. In the germline V gene, CDR1 corresponds to ENHRY and CDR2 to SYGVKD. In regard to this clonotype: Its antigen is not yet known. No clone much larger than this one lies a single base away; base qualities are absent.

Libraries of naive CD8 T cells were built from approximately 20,000 to 980,000 sorted cells, with 10%, 30% or 50% of the purified RNA used. Naive CD8 T cells were FACS-sorted as CD8+CD4-CCR7+CD45RA+ on a BD FACSAria II into RLT Plus buffer. Nine to eleven TCR copies' worth of Jurkat RNA were spiked into roughly 20,000-1,000,000 naive CD8 T cell samples to test detection sensitivity. CD8 T cells were enriched using RosetteSep CD8+ T Cell Enrichment Cocktail and Ficoll-Paque, and the enriched cells then underwent ACK red cell lysis. Here is what the overall study found, with its caveats: Modeling estimated around 3.2 recovered TCR RNA copies per cell, compared with around 9.7 by digital PCR, which implies around 33% capture efficiency. Spiked-in Jurkat TCR RNA (approximately 10 copies' worth), which is not part of the donor repertoire, was contained in the naive libraries. In CMV-specific effector cells, clones with more than 20 RNA copies accounted for over 97% of molecules, whereas in naive cells such clones accounted for under 1%. Highly expanded clone sizes could be underestimated if identical TCR molecules share a barcode. When barcode sub-clustering was left out, chimeric consensus sequences inflated TCR diversity, with chimeras reaching as high as 47%. A single cell's worth of spiked-in Jurkat TCR RNA was reported detectable even among one million naive CD8 T cells.

The method behind the library was PCR. The sequencer listed for this sample is NextSeq 500. Bulk TCR libraries were generated as previously described, with the TCR primers listed in Table S5 used. The Qiagen AllPrep DNA/RNA kit was used to purify total RNA. Before any analysis, reads coming from multiple sequencing runs of the same library were combined into one pool. The original methods were these. Reads were retained only if their TCR constant sequence matched exactly, and those retained reads were trimmed to 150 nt and grouped according to their 12-nt molecular barcodes. Reads in each barcode group were sub-clustered using a 15% Levenshtein threshold, and a quality-weighted consensus sequence was built for each RNA molecule. Non-functional sequences were filtered out, along with any lower-count sequence sitting one edit away from another sequence. Barcode sub-clusters with fewer than 20% of the maximum read count were removed, based on fitting two negative binomial distributions. The public reads were reprocessed in TCRdb via fastp at Q25 and MiXCR, keeping in-frame beta chains. Duplicate CDR3 protein sequences are folded into a single record with the most common DNA and genes. The V and J calls come from TCRdb's annotation, not from the publication. In all, the sample holds more than 450,000 distinct CDR3 sequences, and around 25% of those were seen once. The leading ten clones occupy roughly 0.77% of the sample.

The rearrangement combines TRBV10-3 with TRBJ1-4, with the D segment identity uncertain. The sequenced sample consisted of naive CD8+ T cells from blood, with Jurkat cell RNA spiked in. The cell subset or site label here, explained by the study, means: FACS-sorted CD8+CD4-CCR7+CD45RA+ naive T cells. The receptor was isolated from a human donor in good health. Some libraries in this study had Jurkat cell RNA spiked in. Here the CDR3 is given as CAISEDGVSEKLFF. The sequenced DNA is TGTGCCATCAGTGAGGACGGAGTGAGTGAAAAACTGTTTTTT.